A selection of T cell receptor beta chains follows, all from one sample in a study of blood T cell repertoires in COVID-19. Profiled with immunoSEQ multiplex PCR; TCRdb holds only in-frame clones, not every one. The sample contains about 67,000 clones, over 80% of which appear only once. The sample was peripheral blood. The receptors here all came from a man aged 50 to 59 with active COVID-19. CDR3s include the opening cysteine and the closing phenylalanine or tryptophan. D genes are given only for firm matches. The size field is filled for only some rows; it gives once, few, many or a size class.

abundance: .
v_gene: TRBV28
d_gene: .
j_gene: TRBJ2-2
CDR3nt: TGTGCCAGCAGTTTGGAAACTACCAAGCCGAACACCGGGGAGCTGTTTTTT
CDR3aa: CASSLETTKPNTGELFF

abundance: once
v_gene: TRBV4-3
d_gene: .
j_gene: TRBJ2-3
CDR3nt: TGCGCCAGCAGCCCAGTGGGCGCCAGGGGAAGACCAGATACGCAGTATTTT
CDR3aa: CASSPVGARGRPDTQYF

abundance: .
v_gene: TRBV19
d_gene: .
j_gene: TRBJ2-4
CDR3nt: TGTGCCAGTAGTATCCCGCTAAAGGAGGGAGTCAGAAACATTCAGTACTTC
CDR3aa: CASSIPLKEGVRNIQYF

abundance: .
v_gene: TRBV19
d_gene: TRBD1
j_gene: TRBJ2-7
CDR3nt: TGTGCCAGTAAGGGCAGGGGGCTTTACGAGCAGTACTTC
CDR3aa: CASKGRGLYEQYF

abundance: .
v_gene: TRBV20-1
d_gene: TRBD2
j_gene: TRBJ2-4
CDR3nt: TGCAGTGCTAGTGGGACTAGCGGGAGGGGGACCAAAAACATTCAGTACTTC
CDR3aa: CSASGTSGRGTKNIQYF

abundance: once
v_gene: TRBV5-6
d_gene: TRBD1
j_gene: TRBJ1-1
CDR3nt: TGTGCCAGCAGCTTAAACAGGGGGCTAAAAACTGAAGCTTTCTTT
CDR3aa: CASSLNRGLKTEAFF

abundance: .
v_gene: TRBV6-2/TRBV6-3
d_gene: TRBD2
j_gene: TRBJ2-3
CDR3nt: TGTGCCAGCAGTTTTGGACTAGCAGGAGATACGCAGTATTTT
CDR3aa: CASSFGLAGDTQYF

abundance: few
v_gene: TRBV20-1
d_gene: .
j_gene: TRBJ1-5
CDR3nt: TGCAGCGCCAGTCGAGATGGCAATCAGCCCCAGCATTTT
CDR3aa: CSASRDGNQPQHF

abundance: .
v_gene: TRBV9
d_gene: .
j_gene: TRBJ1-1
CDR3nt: TGTGCCAGCAGCGTAGCGACAAACATGAACACTGAAGCTTTCTTT
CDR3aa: CASSVATNMNTEAFF

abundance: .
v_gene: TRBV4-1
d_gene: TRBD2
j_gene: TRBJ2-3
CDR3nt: TGCGCCAGCAGCCCGATCGGGGGGGAGAGCACAGATACGCAGTATTTT
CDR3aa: CASSPIGGESTDTQYF

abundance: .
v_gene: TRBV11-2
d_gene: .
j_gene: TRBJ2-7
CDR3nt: TGTGCCAGCAGCTTAGATAACTACGAGCAGTACTTC
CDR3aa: CASSLDNYEQYF

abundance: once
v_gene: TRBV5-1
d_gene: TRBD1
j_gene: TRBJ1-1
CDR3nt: TGCGCCAGCAGCCATAGACAGGGTTGGAACACTGAAGCTTTCTTT
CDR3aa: CASSHRQGWNTEAFF